One and the same sample provided the 25 T cell receptor beta chains below, sequenced in a study of T cells after yellow fever vaccination. MiXCR, run by TCRdb on the 5' RACE reads, gives a single entry per CDR3 protein. The data show a few hundred thousand distinct CDR3 sequences, more than 5.5% seen once. The source material was PBMCs, sampled 5 days after the yellow fever booster vaccination. The receptors originated from a man younger than 40 who received the YFV17D yellow fever vaccine.

Remarks on this clonotype: The junction differs from germline at one of its ends, possibly a read error. The V and J genes are TRBV4-3 and TRBJ1-1; possible D gene TRBD1, 5 bases. This CDR3 spans 13 amino acids. Germline-derived CDR1 and CDR2 are LGHNA and YSLEER. The CDR3 DNA sequence: TGCGCCAGCAGCCCCCCCGGGGCACAGCGAAATCAATTT. Protein sequence: CASSPPGAQRNQF.

The sample holds many counts of this clonotype. The chain is built from TRBV6-1 and TRBJ2-5; 8 bases agree with TRBD1. The CDR3 length is 13 residues. V shed 6 bases, J shed 7 bases, and the junction held 7 bases outside the gene matches. CDR1 is MNHNS, CDR2 SASEGT, per germline. Here the CDR3 DNA reads TGTGCCAGCAGACCGGGACAGGCCAGGACCCAGTACTTC. It is translated as CASRPGQARTQYF.

This clonotype was recorded a few times. At one boundary the junction diverges from the germline segment, which might be a read error. The chain joins TRBV4-3 to TRBJ2-7; D is perhaps TRBD2 (5 bases). CDR3 size: 14 residues. Germline V CDR1 and CDR2: LGHNA, YSLEER. CDR3 nucleotides: TGCGCCAGCAGACAAGAACGGGGATCCTACGAGCAGTACTTC. The encoded protein is CASRQERGSYEQYF.

This clonotype was observed at least ten times. The V gene is TRBV7-9, the J gene TRBJ1-2; TRBD1 aligns across 9 bases. The CDR3 sequence is 14 residues long. The germline gives CDR1 SEHNR, CDR2 FQNEAQ (reference sequence). Trimming at V came to 5 bases and at J to 4 bases, leaving 5 bases not matched to a gene. In DNA form, the CDR3 reads TGTGCCAGCAGCCCTCAGACAGGGGGCTATGGCTACACCTTC. Protein sequence: CASSPQTGGYGYTF.

V is TRBV29-1 and J is TRBJ2-7, with a possible D match to TRBD1 (5 bases). The CDR3 covers 13 residues. Germline CDR1 is SQVTM and CDR2 is ANQGSEA. V lost 6 bases and J lost 1, with 13 bases in between. The CDR3 bases are TGCAGCGTACGACAGAGCCTGTCCTACGAGCAGTACTTC. Translated: CSVRQSLSYEQYF.

The chain recombines TRBV20-1 with TRBJ2-3; 8 bases agree with TRBD2. There are 16 residues in the CDR3. V trimming: 1 base; J trimming: 2 bases; junction bases outside the gene matches: 8. In germline, CDR1 is DFQATT, CDR2 SNEGSKA (reference sequence). The CDR3 reads CSARVLLAGSTDTQYF. The CDR3 nucleotides read TGCAGTGCTAGAGTCCTTTTAGCGGGGTCCACAGATACGCAGTATTTT.

This chain joins TRBV15 and TRBJ2-7; maybe TRBD1 (5 bases). V lost 4 bases to trimming and J lost 4 bases, with 11 bases between them. The germline gives CDR1 LNHNV, CDR2 YYDKDF (reference sequence). CDR3 length equals 13 residues. The CDR3 spells CATSTSPGYEQYF. The CDR3 DNA is TGTGCCACCAGCACATCACCAGGGTACGAGCAGTACTTC.

The V and J genes are TRBV6-1 and TRBJ2-5, with a tentative D call TRBD2 (6 bases). The CDR3 has 14 residues. Germline V gene sequence: CDR1 MNHNS, CDR2 SASEGT. V was pared by 6 bases and J by 5 bases, with 16 bases between. Written as DNA, the CDR3 is TGTGCCAGCAGGACGTGGCTCGCGGGGGAGACCCAGTACTTC. It is translated as CASRTWLAGETQYF.

V and J are TRBV30 and TRBJ2-5; 7 nucleotides line up with TRBD1. The V and J ends lost 4 bases and 2 bases, in that order; junction bases with no gene match: 7. CDR1 is GTSNPN, CDR2 SVGIG, per germline (reference sequence). This CDR3 region has 14 residues. Written as DNA, the CDR3 is TGTGCCTGGACCTCCTGGGGACAGCAAGAGACCCAGTACTTC. This sequence encodes CAWTSWGQQETQYF.

In this sample, this clonotype turned up many times. This rearrangement joins TRBV5-1 to TRBJ2-7, with unresolved D. The ends were cut back, 0 bases at V and 0 bases at J, with 19 bases in the middle. The V gene's germline CDR1 is SGHRS and CDR2 YFSETQ. The CDR3 has 18 residues. Here the CDR3 DNA reads TGCGCCAGCAGCTTGGACCCACCGGGTTTCAGGAGCTCCTACGAGCAGTACTTC. Translating it yields CASSLDPPGFRSSYEQYF.

There are many counts of this clonotype. The genes are TRBV12-3 or TRBV12-4 and TRBJ2-1; D is possibly TRBD2 (6 bases). The CDR3 contains 12 residues. Trimming removed 4 bases from V and 13 bases from J, with 14 bases in between. The CDR3 sequence is CASSSIADEQFF. In nucleotides, the CDR3 is TGTGCCAGCAGTTCAATAGCGGACGAACAGTTCTTC.

The chain is built from TRBV12-3 or TRBV12-4 and TRBJ2-1, with 8 bases identical to TRBD2. The CDR3 spans 16 residues. J was trimmed by 4 bases and V by 1 base; bases with no gene match: 6. The CDR3 here is CASSLGIAGYYNEQFF. DNA for the CDR3: TGTGCCAGCAGTTTAGGAATAGCGGGATATTACAATGAGCAGTTCTTC.

The DNA of the CDR3 is TGTGCCAGCAGTTACGGTCCTCCCCGCTCCTACAATGAGCAGTTCTTC. It translates to CASSYGPPRSYNEQFF. The V call is TRBV6-2 or TRBV6-3, the J call TRBJ2-1; D not certain. Germline assignment: CDR1 MNHEY and CDR2 SVGEGT. With 2 bases removed from V and 0 bases from J, the gap between germline ends came to 11 bases. This CDR3 is 16 amino acids long.

V gene TRBV18 combines with J gene TRBJ2-2; D call uncertain. Deletions cut 2 bases from V and 0 bases from J, with 7 bases between. The CDR3 runs to 15 residues. Germline assignment: CDR1 KGHSH and CDR2 LQKENI. The DNA for the CDR3 is TGTGCCAGCTCACCAGAGACCCCGAACACCGGGGAGCTGTTTTTT. Translation gives CASSPETPNTGELFF.

This clonotype was seen ten or more times. This chain joins TRBV4-3 and TRBJ1-1, with D unresolved. The CDR3 runs 18 residues. Germline loops: CDR1 LGHNA, CDR2 YSLEER. V shed 1 base and J shed 0 bases, with 18 bases lying between them. CDR3 region: CASSQVALTAPMNTEAFF. The CDR3 coding sequence is TGCGCCAGCAGCCAAGTCGCCCTAACCGCACCCATGAACACTGAAGCTTTCTTT.

This clonotype has at least ten counts. The rearrangement uses TRBV5-6 and TRBJ2-1; TRBD1 is a possible D gene (6 bases). This CDR3 is built from 15 residues. Germline CDR1 SGHDT, CDR2 YYEEEE. The ends were cut back, 1 base at V and 4 bases at J, with 12 bases in the middle. CDR3: CASSLIGQIYNEQFF. The CDR3 nucleotides are TGTGCCAGCAGCTTGATCGGACAGATATACAATGAGCAGTTCTTC.

The count of this clonotype is one. A read error may produce the germline difference seen at one junction end. The V and J genes are TRBV4-3 and TRBJ2-5, with D unclear. Germline CDR1 reads LGHNA; CDR2 reads YSLEER. This CDR3 region has 14 residues. CDR3 coding DNA: TGCGCCAGCAGCCAAGAAGCTGGGCGAGAGACCCAGCACTTC. Encoded protein: CASSQEAGRETQHF.

Of note for this clonotype: The germline gene is not matched at one end of the junction; a read error may be the cause. The V and J genes are TRBV4-1 and TRBJ2-2; a possible D gene is TRBD2 (5 bases). Germline-derived CDR1 and CDR2 are MGHRA and YSYEKL. The length of the CDR3 is 17 residues. CDR3 in amino acids: CASSQVWSGLNTGEPFF. CDR3 DNA: TGCGCCAGCAGCCAAGTTTGGTCGGGATTGAACACCGGGGAGCCGTTTTTT.

In this sample, this clonotype turned up a few times. The V call is TRBV5-6, the J call TRBJ1-2, with D unclear. The CDR3 is made up of 15 amino acids. V gave up 0 bases and J gave up 4 bases, with 13 bases separating them. Germline CDR1 is SGHDT and CDR2 is YYEEEE. The CDR3 here is CASSLVMTRTYGYTF. Written as DNA, the CDR3 is TGTGCCAGCAGCTTGGTCATGACGCGAACCTATGGCTACACCTTC.

The chain employs TRBV28 and TRBJ2-3, with TRBD2 matching 9 bases. CDR3 length: 13 amino acids. After removal of 1 base from V and 14 bases from J, the junction contained 7 bases not matched to a gene. The germline V gene encodes CDR1 MDHEN and CDR2 SYDVKM. CDR3 coding DNA: TGTGCCAGCAGTTTATCTCCGCGGGGGGGAATGTATTTT. Amino acid sequence: CASSLSPRGGMYF.

This clonotype was observed at least ten times. The chain is built from TRBV5-1 and TRBJ2-7; a possible D gene is TRBD2 (5 bases). The CDR3 spans 12 residues. V gave up 1 base and J gave up 6 bases, with 8 bases separating them. Germline assignment: CDR1 SGHRS and CDR2 YFSETQ. The CDR3 loop reads CASSLLGSEQYF. The CDR3 bases are TGCGCCAGCAGCTTGTTAGGGAGCGAGCAGTACTTC.

This clonotype was found many times. The chain carries TRBV5-1 and TRBJ2-1; TRBD2 aligns across 10 bases. Losses at the gene ends were 4 bases for V and 4 bases for J; bases not matched to a gene: 5. The CDR3 sequence is 15 residues long. Germline V gene sequence: CDR1 SGHRS, CDR2 YFSETQ. The CDR3 sequence is CASSLRTSGYNEQFF. The CDR3 DNA is TGCGCCAGCAGCCTGCGGACTAGCGGATACAATGAGCAGTTCTTC.

This clonotype was picked up a small number of times. The chain has TRBV5-1 and TRBJ2-3; D perhaps matches TRBD2 (6 bases). The germline V gene encodes CDR1 SGHRS and CDR2 YFSETQ. The V end was cut by 0 bases, the J end by 6 bases, with 11 bases between. The CDR3 covers 14 residues. The CDR3 spells CASSLEGRGDTQYF. In nucleotides, the CDR3 is TGCGCCAGCAGCTTGGAAGGTCGGGGGGATACGCAGTATTTT.

This clonotype was recorded many times. The V and J genes are TRBV6-5 and TRBJ2-3; no definite D call. This CDR3 is 13 amino acids long. V lost 5 bases and J lost 3, with 9 bases in between. Looked up from germline, CDR1 is MNHEY and CDR2 is SVGAGI. The CDR3 loop reads CASSPRLTDTQYF. CDR3 bases: TGTGCCAGCAGTCCTCGCCTAACAGATACGCAGTATTTT.

This clonotype has at least ten counts. The rearrangement joins TRBV29-1 to TRBJ1-1; D unresolved. CDR1 SQVTM and CDR2 ANQGSEA come from the germline V gene. V was trimmed by 4 bases and J by 1 base, leaving 16 bases between them. The CDR3 spans 15 residues. The CDR3 protein is CSVAGISVGNTEAFF. The CDR3 DNA sequence: TGCAGCGTTGCGGGGATTAGCGTTGGGAACACTGAAGCTTTCTTT. Together with reference TRBV29-1 and TRBJ1-1, the CDR3 gives the full variable domain: SAVISQKPSRDICQRGTSLTIQCQVDSQVTMMFWYRQQPGQSLTLIATANQGSEATYESGFVIDKFPISRPNLTFSTLTVSNMSPEDSSIYLCSVAGISVGNTEAFFGQGTRLTVV.